These T cell receptor beta chains were read from a single sample in a study of control samples from healthy donors and cancer patients. The assay was immunoSEQ multiplex PCR, and TCRdb's table has in-frame clones only and misses some. In the table there are tens of thousands of clones, about 81% of which are singletons. The sequencing input was PBMCs. These receptors were obtained from a man between 65 and 85 years old with lung cancer. The CDR3 runs from the conserved cysteine through the conserved F or W. D genes are given only for firm matches. Expanded clones get a size class; other rows say once, few or many, or leave the size out.

>TRBJ2-7|NA|TRBV3-1/TRBV3-2|NA
TGTGCCAGCAGCCAAGATCTGGGCTACGAGCAGTACTTC
CASSQDLGYEQYF
>TRBJ2-1|NA|TRBV29-1|NA
TGCAGCGTTGCTAGGGTCAATGAGCAGTTCTTC
CSVARVNEQFF
>TRBJ1-2|once|TRBV4-1|NA
TGCGCCAGCAGCCCACATGAATTCTCTAACTATGGCTACACCTTC
CASSPHEFSNYGYTF
>TRBJ1-6|NA|TRBV3-1/TRBV3-2|NA
TGTGCCAGCAGCCAAGATTTAGTCGCCAATTCACCCCTCCACTTT
CASSQDLVANSPLHF
>TRBJ1-2|once|TRBV30|TRBD1
TGTGCCTGGACCAGGACAGGGGCTTCTGGCTACACCTTC
CAWTRTGASGYTF
>TRBJ2-2|NA|TRBV25-1|TRBD2
TGTGCCAGCAGTGAAGTAGCGGGGTTCAGAACCGGGGAGCTGTTTTTT
CASSEVAGFRTGELFF
>TRBJ1-4|NA|TRBV2|NA
TGTGCCAGCAGTTCCCAGGGGTCAACTAATGAAAAACTGTTTTTT
CASSSQGSTNEKLFF
>TRBJ1-2|once|TRBV29-1|TRBD1
TGCAGCGTCTCCGACAGGGTCCATGGCTACACCTTC
CSVSDRVHGYTF
>TRBJ1-2|NA|TRBV10-3|NA
TGTGCCATCAGTGTCAAATCGTCTGTCAGTAATGGCTACACCTTC
CAISVKSSVSNGYTF
>TRBJ2-5|NA|TRBV27|TRBD1
TGTGCCAGCAGTTTTAGCACAGGGGCGACGGAGACCCAGTACTTC
CASSFSTGATETQYF
>TRBJ2-5|NA|TRBV12-3/TRBV12-4|NA
TGTGCCAGCAGTCCCTCGGGAGAGACCCAGTACTTC
CASSPSGETQYF
>TRBJ2-3|NA|TRBV4-1|TRBD2
TGCGCCAGCAGCCAAGAGGGAGTGGCGGGGGGGCTGACAGATACGCAGTATTTT
CASSQEGVAGGLTDTQYF
>TRBJ2-7|NA|TRBV5-4|NA
TGTGCCAGCAGCTTAGGGACTCGATTCTACGAGCAGTACTTC
CASSLGTRFYEQYF
>TRBJ2-5|NA|TRBV20-1|NA
TGCAGTGCTGCCCAAGAGACCCAGTACTTC
CSAAQETQYF
>TRBJ1-1|few|TRBV27|NA
TGTGCCAGCAGCTCCAGGTTGGAAGCTTTCTTT
CASSSRLEAFF
>TRBJ2-3|once|TRBV13|NA
TGTGCCAGCAGCTTTCTAGATACGCAGTATTTT
CASSFLDTQYF
>TRBJ2-5|NA|TRBV15|NA
TGTGCCACCAGCAGAGACCCTGTCCCCCAAGAGACCCAGTACTTC
CATSRDPVPQETQYF
>TRBJ2-3|NA|TRBV5-1|NA
TGCGCCAGCAGCTTGCAACTACTCGGCACAGATACGCAGTATTTT
CASSLQLLGTDTQYF
>TRBJ1-1|once|TRBV7-8|TRBD1
TGTGCCAGCAGCTTAGCGCGGACAGGGCGGGAGGCTTTCTTT
CASSLARTGREAFF
>TRBJ2-3|NA|TRBV27|NA
TGTGCCAGCAGTTACACTAGATTAGATACGCAGTATTTT
CASSYTRLDTQYF
>TRBJ2-1|NA|TRBV5-4|TRBD2
TGTGCCAGCAGCCGGGAGGCGTCATACAATGAGCAGTTCTTC
CASSREASYNEQFF
>TRBJ2-5|NA|TRBV11-2|NA
TGTGCCAGCAGCTTAGATGGGGCCGGGACCGGGGAGACCCAGTACTTC
CASSLDGAGTGETQYF
>TRBJ1-4|once|TRBV15|NA
TGTGCCACCAGCAGAGATAAGAGGGGTGGAGGTGAAAAACTGTTTTTT
CATSRDKRGGGEKLFF
>TRBJ2-6|NA|TRBV19|TRBD1
TGTGCCAGTAGTTTGACAGGGCTCCGTTTCTCTGGGGCCAACGTCCTGACTTTC
CASSLTGLRFSGANVLTF
>TRBJ1-1|NA|TRBV2|NA
TGTGCCAGCAGGGACGGCCCCCCGGCCACTGAAGCTTTCTTT
CASRDGPPATEAFF
>TRBJ1-2|NA|TRBV18|NA
TGTGCCAGCTCACCTTCGCCGACCGGGTCTTCTGGTAGAAGAAGTGGCTACACCTTC
CASSPSPTGSSGRRSGYTF
>TRBJ2-7|NA|TRBV30|TRBD2
TGTGCCTGGAGTGCCACGGGACTAGCGGGGGGCCTACCCTCCTACGAGCAGTACTTC
CAWSATGLAGGLPSYEQYF
>TRBJ2-7|NA|TRBV5-1|NA
TGCGCCAGCAGCTACCCTGGGTCCAGGAACGAGCAGTACTTC
CASSYPGSRNEQYF
>TRBJ1-5|NA|TRBV6-5|NA
TGTGCCAGCAGTTATCTGGGCGTCAATCAGCCCCAGCATTTT
CASSYLGVNQPQHF
>TRBJ2-4|NA|TRBV2|NA
TGTGCCAGCAGATTCGAGGGTTCCCCCAAAAACATTCAGTACTTC
CASRFEGSPKNIQYF
>TRBJ2-5|NA|TRBV5-3|NA
TGTGCCAGAAGCTTAACAGCGGCCCAAGAGACCCAGTACTTC
CARSLTAAQETQYF
>TRBJ2-7|NA|TRBV7-2|TRBD1
TGTGCCAGCAGCTACGGGACAGGTAACTACGAGCAGTACTTC
CASSYGTGNYEQYF
>TRBJ1-6|few|TRBV6-1|NA
TGTGCCAGCAGTGATACATATAATTCACCCCTCCACTTT
CASSDTYNSPLHF
>TRBJ2-1|NA|TRBV11-3|NA
TGTGCCAGCAGCTTGGGGGGGCAGGGGACGGGTGAGCAGTTCTTC
CASSLGGQGTGEQFF
>TRBJ2-3|NA|TRBV9|NA
TGTGCCAGCAGCGTAGAAGGGGGGCTGGCGCAGTATTTT
CASSVEGGLAQYF
>TRBJ1-5|NA|TRBV18|NA
TGTGCCAGCTCACCAAATAGCAATCAGCCCCAGCATTTT
CASSPNSNQPQHF
>TRBJ2-7|NA|TRBV9|NA
TGTGCCAGCGGCGGAGGGACCTACGAGCAGTACTTC
CASGGGTYEQYF
>TRBJ2-4|once|TRBV11-2|NA
TGTGCCAGCAGCTTAGATCGGCCAGAGGACATTCAGTACTTC
CASSLDRPEDIQYF
>TRBJ2-1|NA|TRBV18|TRBD2
TGTGCCAGCTCACTCCGGAGCGGGGGGAGCTCCTACAATGAGCAGTTCTTC
CASSLRSGGSSYNEQFF
>TRBJ2-3|NA|TRBV20-1|NA
TGCAGTGCTAGTGACAGGCTCACAGATACGCAGTATTTT
CSASDRLTDTQYF
>TRBJ1-2|NA|TRBV19|NA
TGTGCCAGTAGTATCTGGAGTAACAGGGAAGAAGGCTACACCTTC
CASSIWSNREEGYTF
>TRBJ1-4|NA|TRBV5-1|TRBD1
TGCGCCAGCAGCATGACAGGGGATGAAAAACTGTTTTTT
CASSMTGDEKLFF
>TRBJ1-6|NA|TRBV3-1/TRBV3-2|NA
TGTGCCAGCAGCCAAATAGACAGGCCGAATTCACCCCTCCACTTT
CASSQIDRPNSPLHF
>TRBJ2-7|NA|TRBV7-9|NA
TGTGCCAGCAGCGCTCATCGGGGGCCGCCCTACGAGCAGTACTTC
CASSAHRGPPYEQYF
>TRBJ1-3|NA|TRBV19|TRBD1
TGTGCCAGTTACCCCTCGGGACAGCGTATCTCTGGAAACACCATATATTTT
CASYPSGQRISGNTIYF
>TRBJ2-1|NA|TRBV18|NA
TGTGCCAGCTCACCACCAGGAAGCTCCTACAATGAGCAGTTCTTC
CASSPPGSSYNEQFF
>TRBJ2-7|NA|TRBV9|NA
TGTGCCAGCAGCGGGGGGACGTCTAGTTTCGGCTACGAGCAGTACTTC
CASSGGTSSFGYEQYF
>TRBJ2-7|NA|TRBV5-4|NA
TGTGCCAGCAGCTTGGCCGGGGCCCACGAGCAGTACTTC
CASSLAGAHEQYF
>TRBJ1-2|NA|TRBV7-3|NA
TGTGCCAGCAGCTATCTGGGGTCTCTCACCTTC
CASSYLGSLTF
>TRBJ2-3|NA|TRBV10-3|TRBD2
TGTGCCATCAGTGAGGCCCGAGCGGGGGGCCCAGATACGCAGTATTTT
CAISEARAGGPDTQYF
>TRBJ2-7|NA|TRBV11-3|NA
TGTGCCAGCAGTTATGAGGGACTCACATTACCCTACGAGCAGTACTTC
CASSYEGLTLPYEQYF
>TRBJ1-5|NA|TRBV24-1|NA
TGTGCCACCAGTGATTTGCGAGGGGATCAGCCCCAGCATTTT
CATSDLRGDQPQHF
>TRBJ2-3|NA|TRBV7-3|TRBD1
TGTGCCAGCAGCCAACAGGGGGCTAGTACGCAGTATTTT
CASSQQGASTQYF
>TRBJ2-3|NA|TRBV5-5|TRBD2
TGTGCCAGCAGCTTGACCGGGACTAGCGGCACAGATACGCAGTATTTT
CASSLTGTSGTDTQYF
>TRBJ2-7|NA|TRBV18|TRBD2
TGTGCCAGCTCACCACCGGGACTAGCGGGCTCCTACGAGCAGTACTTC
CASSPPGLAGSYEQYF
>TRBJ1-2|many|TRBV7-9|TRBD1
TGTGCCAGCAGCTTAAAGGACAGGGAATTTCACTATGGCTACACCTTC
CASSLKDREFHYGYTF
>TRBJ1-5|NA|TRBV7-9|NA
TGTGCCAGCAGCTTAGCGCGAGAGAGTCATAGCAATCAGCCCCAGCATTTT
CASSLARESHSNQPQHF
>TRBJ1-3|NA|TRBV7-8|NA
TGTGCCAGCAGCTTAGTTCCGGGAAACACCATATATTTT
CASSLVPGNTIYF
>TRBJ1-2|once|TRBV6-5|NA
TGTGCCAGCAGTTACTCGAATGTGGATGGCTACACCTTC
CASSYSNVDGYTF